A selection of T cell receptor beta chains follows, all from one sample in a study of control samples from healthy donors and cancer patients. The assay was immunoSEQ multiplex PCR, and TCRdb's table has in-frame clones only and misses some. The sample has around 150,000 clones, 85% to 90% seen once. Sequences were obtained from blood. The source of these receptors is a young man in good health. CDR3s include the opening cysteine and the closing phenylalanine or tryptophan. Each record gives: J gene, V gene, CDR3 protein.

J gene: TRBJ1-2
V gene: TRBV7-8
CDR3 protein: CASSLIGGDYGYTF

J gene: TRBJ2-2
V gene: TRBV4-1
CDR3 protein: CASSQTGEGRVSQGAGELFF

J gene: TRBJ2-1
V gene: TRBV7-7
CDR3 protein: CASSLRFLSTEEQFF

J gene: TRBJ2-5
V gene: TRBV3-1/TRBV3-2
CDR3 protein: CASSSTSGMTQYF

J gene: TRBJ2-3
V gene: TRBV2
CDR3 protein: CASRVPLVSTDTQYF

J gene: TRBJ2-7
V gene: TRBV4-1
CDR3 protein: CASSHALAGTYEQYF

J gene: TRBJ2-1
V gene: TRBV10-3
CDR3 protein: CAIRGRSSYNEQFF

J gene: TRBJ2-1
V gene: TRBV7-6
CDR3 protein: CASSLAAGWGSYNEQFF

J gene: TRBJ2-7
V gene: TRBV5-1
CDR3 protein: CASSPDSFPHGGRYEQYF

J gene: TRBJ1-5
V gene: TRBV18
CDR3 protein: CASSLGYSNQPQHF

J gene: TRBJ2-3
V gene: TRBV12-5
CDR3 protein: CASGLGEQGSSTDTQYF

J gene: TRBJ1-2
V gene: TRBV5-1
CDR3 protein: CASSLGATGANYGYTF

J gene: TRBJ2-3
V gene: TRBV6-5
CDR3 protein: CASKRDNTQYF

J gene: TRBJ1-4
V gene: TRBV18
CDR3 protein: CASSPLALGTNEKLFF

J gene: TRBJ1-2
V gene: TRBV29-1
CDR3 protein: CSVGQGGDYTF

J gene: TRBJ2-7
V gene: TRBV2
CDR3 protein: CASTEEQGVTYEQYF

J gene: TRBJ2-7
V gene: TRBV3-1/TRBV3-2
CDR3 protein: CASSTSGSSPYEQYF

J gene: TRBJ2-1
V gene: TRBV28
CDR3 protein: CASSLYRGFYNEQFF

J gene: TRBJ2-7
V gene: TRBV27
CDR3 protein: CASSLIPAYSYEQYF

J gene: TRBJ2-4
V gene: TRBV27
CDR3 protein: CASTDRLAKNIQYF

J gene: TRBJ1-6
V gene: TRBV19
CDR3 protein: CASSIGSPPLHF

J gene: TRBJ2-1
V gene: TRBV4-1
CDR3 protein: CASSQRDWTYNEQFF

J gene: TRBJ2-1
V gene: TRBV29-1
CDR3 protein: CSVVGQFNEQFF

J gene: TRBJ1-5
V gene: TRBV19
CDR3 protein: CASTLTWGGNQPQHF

J gene: TRBJ1-1
V gene: TRBV6-6
CDR3 protein: CASSRQWGTEAFF

J gene: TRBJ2-3
V gene: TRBV7-2
CDR3 protein: CASSFEGPTDTQYF

J gene: TRBJ1-1
V gene: TRBV28
CDR3 protein: CASSSDRERTEAFF

J gene: TRBJ2-2
V gene: TRBV7-8
CDR3 protein: CASSFITGVTGELFF